This T cell receptor beta chain stems from a study of Tregs in tolerant kidney transplant recipients (dated by TCRdb to between 2017 and 2020). For the wider study: TCRbeta sequencing was used in the study to identify donor-specific regulatory T cells before combined kidney and bone marrow transplantation, and the identified cells were then tracked after transplant. In a few healthy controls, several methods of expanding Tregs specific for an allogeneic donor were compared by TCRbeta repertoire sequencing. What the study reported, not specific to this receptor: Biological reproducibility was not examined directly, but technical replication error appeared to be minimal. Because the study included only a small number of patients, the results must be confirmed in larger populations and under other immunosuppression protocols. The most biologically relevant and donor-specific TCRbeta repertoire appeared to be identified by expanding Tregs with activated donor B cells.

V is shortened by 2 bases, J by 0 bases, and the region joining them spans 16 bases. The CDR3 measures 17 amino acids from cysteine to phenylalanine. The CDR3 DNA has 51 bases and is translated from base 1. In the germline V gene (reference sequence), CDR1 corresponds to SGHNT and CDR2 to YYREEE. Genomic DNA was extracted from sorted cells with the QIAGEN DNeasy Blood and Tissue Kit for TCRbeta CDR3 sequencing. High-throughput TCRbeta CDR3 sequencing was carried out commercially through immunoSEQ, with PCR amplification with bias correction and internal controls included. Regarding the original processing steps: Unique productive TCRbeta sequences were defined by CDR3 nucleotide sequence when primers matched and otherwise by CDR3 amino acid sequence together with Vbeta and Jbeta genes. To correct sorting error, sequences shared between sorted populations at a frequency ratio of 2:1 or less were removed; the rest were assigned to the higher population. Donor-reactive sequences were defined as at least 5-fold expanded in CFSE-low cells versus unstimulated cells, with frequency of at least 0.01% in CFSE-low cells. Repertoire divergence was quantified by Jensen-Shannon divergence calculated from the top 100 TCRbeta sequences ranked by frequency. When a sample had multiple sequencing runs, each run was corrected for sorting error separately and the runs were then pooled. TCRdb took this table from immuneACCESS and kept in-frame rearrangements with V and J called. Such tables lack part of the clones; where checked against another copy, unresolved V genes explain under half of the gap, and the rest is unexplained. V, J and clone size reflect that table, while D and trimming were determined from the DNA. In this sample the table shows tens of thousands of clones, more than 90% of which occur a single time. The leading ten clones occupy roughly 5% of the sample.

As regards this clone: Its recognized antigen is unknown. No qualities accompany the bases; no much larger clone lies one base away.

Unstimulated Tregs (CD4+CD25+CD127-), CD4+ non-Tregs (CD4+CD25-), CD4 and CD8 cells were FACS-sorted from thawed PBMCs. Healthy control blood was obtained either as purchased buffy coats or from healthy volunteers. Healthy control blood was separated into PBMCs by Ficoll density gradient and cryopreserved, and patient PBMCs were collected both before and after transplant. The chain couples TRBV5-4 to TRBJ2-3; TRBD2 is a possible D gene, resting on 6 matching bases. The TCR originated in a human donor in good health. Sequenced sample: CD8+ T cells from blood. The CDR3 corresponds to CASSFGDLSGSTDTQYF. The DNA is TGTGCCAGCAGCTTTGGTGACTTGAGCGGGAGCACAGATACGCAGTATTTT.